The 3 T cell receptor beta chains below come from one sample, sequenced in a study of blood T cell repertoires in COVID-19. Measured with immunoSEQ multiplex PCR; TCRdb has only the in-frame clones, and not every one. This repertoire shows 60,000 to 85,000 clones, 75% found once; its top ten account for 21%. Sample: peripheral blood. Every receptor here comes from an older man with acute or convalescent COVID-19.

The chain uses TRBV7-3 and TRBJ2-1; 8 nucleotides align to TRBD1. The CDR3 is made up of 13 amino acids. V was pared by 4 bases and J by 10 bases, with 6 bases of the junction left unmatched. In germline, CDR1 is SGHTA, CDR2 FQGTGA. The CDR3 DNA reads TGTGCCAGCAGCTCTCCAGGGGGCGAGGAGCAGTTCTTC. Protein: CASSSPGGEEQFF.

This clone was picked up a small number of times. CDR3 nucleotides: TGTGCCAGCTCACCCTTGGGACAGGGGTCTGGACAGCCCCAGCATTTT. The encoded protein is CASSPLGQGSGQPQHF. The chain couples TRBV18 to TRBJ1-5, with 10 bases matching TRBD1. Trimming at V came to 3 bases and at J to 7 bases, leaving 9 bases not matched to a gene. Looked up from germline, CDR1 is KGHSH and CDR2 is LQKENI. The CDR3 runs to 16 residues.

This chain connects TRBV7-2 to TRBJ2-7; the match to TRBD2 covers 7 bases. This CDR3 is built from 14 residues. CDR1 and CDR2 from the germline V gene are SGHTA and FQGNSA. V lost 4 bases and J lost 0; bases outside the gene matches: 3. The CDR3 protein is CASSWGGGSYEQYF. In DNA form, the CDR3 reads TGTGCCAGCAGCTGGGGCGGGGGCTCCTACGAGCAGTACTTC. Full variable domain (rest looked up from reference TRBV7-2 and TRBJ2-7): GAGVSQSPSNKVTEKGKDVELRCDPISGHTALYWYRQSLGQGLEFLIYFQGNSAPDKSGLPSDRFSAERTGGSVSTLTIQRTQQEDSAVYLCASSWGGGSYEQYFGPGTRLTVT.